This is a list of T cell receptor beta chains from one sample in a study of T cell repertoires in cytomegalovirus infection. These TCRs' antigens remain unknown. TCRdb reanalysed the reads using MiXCR and keeps one entry per CDR3 protein. The repertoire holds 250,000 to 300,000 distinct CDR3 sequences, around 20% seen once, with about 21% in the top ten. Sequencing was performed on cultured PBMCs, taken from culture after CMV antigen stimulation. The receptor set was obtained from a human donor in good health (CMV status not recorded). Some clones in this sample may be carry-over from other donors' samples. Both conserved end residues are part of each CDR3. A D gene is named only where the DNA matches it firmly. The size entry is marked missing in some rows and otherwise reads once, few, many or a size class.

v_call: TRBV4-1; d_call: TRBD1; clone_size: NA; j_call: TRBJ1-5; cdr3_aa: CASSQAGQGSNQPQHF; cdr3_nt: TGCGCCAGCAGCCAGGCAGGACAGGGTTCCAATCAGCCCCAGCATTTT
v_call: TRBV7-3; d_call: TRBD2; clone_size: many; j_call: TRBJ2-1; cdr3_aa: CASSLLAGGYEQFF; cdr3_nt: TGTGCCAGCAGCTTACTAGCGGGAGGTTATGAGCAGTTCTTC
v_call: TRBV18; d_call: NA; clone_size: once; j_call: TRBJ2-2; cdr3_aa: CASSPQGDTGELFF; cdr3_nt: TGTGCCAGCTCACCACAGGGAGACACCGGGGAGCTGTTTTTT
v_call: TRBV7-2; d_call: NA; clone_size: many; j_call: TRBJ1-1; cdr3_aa: CASSLAGGVISTEAFF; cdr3_nt: TGTGCCAGCAGCTTAGCGGGGGGGGTAATTTCCACTGAAGCTTTCTTT
v_call: TRBV13; d_call: NA; clone_size: NA; j_call: TRBJ2-1; cdr3_aa: CASSPPEASYNEQFF; cdr3_nt: TGTGCCAGCAGCCCCCCGGAGGCCTCCTACAATGAGCAGTTCTTC
v_call: TRBV27; d_call: NA; clone_size: NA; j_call: TRBJ2-1; cdr3_aa: CASRLASGNEQFF; cdr3_nt: TGTGCCAGCCGGCTAGCGTCGGGGAATGAGCAGTTCTTC
v_call: TRBV5-4; d_call: NA; clone_size: few; j_call: TRBJ2-6; cdr3_aa: CASSSRPESRVLTF; cdr3_nt: TGTGCCAGCAGCTCCCGACCAGAATCACGCGTCCTGACTTTC
v_call: TRBV30; d_call: TRBD2; clone_size: few; j_call: TRBJ2-7; cdr3_aa: CAWSVLLAGARYEQYF; cdr3_nt: TGTGCCTGGAGTGTTCTACTAGCGGGAGCCCGCTACGAGCAGTACTTC
v_call: TRBV4-1; d_call: TRBD1; clone_size: few; j_call: TRBJ2-4; cdr3_aa: CASSPLNHRDRGGNIQYF; cdr3_nt: TGCGCCAGCAGCCCCCTTAATCACCGGGACAGGGGGGGAAACATTCAGTACTTC
v_call: TRBV27; d_call: NA; clone_size: NA; j_call: TRBJ2-1; cdr3_aa: CASSPTHYNEQFF; cdr3_nt: TGTGCCAGCAGTCCCACCCACTACAATGAGCAGTTCTTC
v_call: TRBV7-3; d_call: NA; clone_size: many; j_call: TRBJ2-1; cdr3_aa: CASSFNGEDEQFF; cdr3_nt: TGTGCCAGCAGCTTTAATGGGGAGGATGAGCAGTTCTTC
v_call: TRBV20-1; d_call: TRBD2; clone_size: NA; j_call: TRBJ2-1; cdr3_aa: CSARDGGSSYNEQFF; cdr3_nt: TGCAGTGCTAGAGATGGCGGGAGCTCCTACAATGAGCAGTTCTTC
v_call: TRBV14; d_call: NA; clone_size: NA; j_call: TRBJ2-3; cdr3_aa: CASSLQGVEDTQYF; cdr3_nt: TGTGCCAGCAGCCTACAGGGAGTTGAAGATACGCAGTATTTT
v_call: TRBV11-2; d_call: NA; clone_size: many; j_call: TRBJ1-4; cdr3_aa: CASSLGSLEKLFF; cdr3_nt: TGTGCCAGCAGCTTAGGGTCCCTTGAAAAACTGTTTTTT